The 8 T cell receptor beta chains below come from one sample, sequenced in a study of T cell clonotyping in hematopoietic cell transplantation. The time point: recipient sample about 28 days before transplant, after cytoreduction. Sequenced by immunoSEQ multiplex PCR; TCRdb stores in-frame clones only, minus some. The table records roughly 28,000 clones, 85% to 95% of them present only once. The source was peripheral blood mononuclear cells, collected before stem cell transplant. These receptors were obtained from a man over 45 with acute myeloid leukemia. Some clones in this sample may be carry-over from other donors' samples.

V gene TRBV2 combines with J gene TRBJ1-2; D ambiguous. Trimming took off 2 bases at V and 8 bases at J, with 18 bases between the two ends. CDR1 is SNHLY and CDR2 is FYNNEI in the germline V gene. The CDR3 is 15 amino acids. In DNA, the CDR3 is TGTGCCAGCAGTGAACTCGGGGATACCTATTCGGGCTACACCTTC. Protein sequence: CASSELGDTYSGYTF.

The CDR3 coding sequence is TGTGCCAGCACCCGGGACAGGGGGCTCTACGAGCAGTACTTC. Protein sequence: CASTRDRGLYEQYF. The chain carries TRBV6-1 and TRBJ2-7, with 12 positions matching TRBD1. The CDR3 totals 14 residues. The trim removed 7 bases at V and 3 bases at J, leaving 4 bases unmatched. Germline CDR1 reads MNHNS; CDR2 reads SASEGT.

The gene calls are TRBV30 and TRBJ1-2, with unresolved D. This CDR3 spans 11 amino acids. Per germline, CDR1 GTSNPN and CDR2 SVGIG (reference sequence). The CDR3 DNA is TGTGCAGCGGTTCCTTTCTATGGCTACACCTTC. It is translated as CAAVPFYGYTF.

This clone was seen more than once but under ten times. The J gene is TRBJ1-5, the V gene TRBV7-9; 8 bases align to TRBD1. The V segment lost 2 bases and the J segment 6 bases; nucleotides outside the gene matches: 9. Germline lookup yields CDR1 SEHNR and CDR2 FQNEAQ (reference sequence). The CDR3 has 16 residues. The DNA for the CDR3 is TGTGCCAGCAGCTTAACCGGGACAGGCTTGGGTCAGCCCCAGCATTTT. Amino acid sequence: CASSLTGTGLGQPQHF.

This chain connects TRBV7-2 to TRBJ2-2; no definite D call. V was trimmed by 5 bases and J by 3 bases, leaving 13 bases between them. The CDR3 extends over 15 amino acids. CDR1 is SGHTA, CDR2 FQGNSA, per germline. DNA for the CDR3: TGTGCCAGCAGCCCTATGGACGAGCACACCGGGGAGCTGTTTTTT. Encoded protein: CASSPMDEHTGELFF.

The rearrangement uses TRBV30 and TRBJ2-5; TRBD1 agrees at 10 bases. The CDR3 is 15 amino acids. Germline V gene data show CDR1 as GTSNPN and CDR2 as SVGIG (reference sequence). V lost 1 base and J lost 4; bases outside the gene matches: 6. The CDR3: CAWSGGTGEPETQYF. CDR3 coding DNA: TGTGCCTGGAGTGGGGGGACAGGGGAACCAGAGACCCAGTACTTC.

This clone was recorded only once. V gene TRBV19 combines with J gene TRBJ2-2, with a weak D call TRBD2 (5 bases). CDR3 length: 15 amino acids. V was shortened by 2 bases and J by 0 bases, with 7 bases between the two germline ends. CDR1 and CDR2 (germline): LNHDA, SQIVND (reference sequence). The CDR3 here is CASSITGANTGELFF. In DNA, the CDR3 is TGTGCCAGTAGTATAACCGGGGCGAACACCGGGGAGCTGTTTTTT.

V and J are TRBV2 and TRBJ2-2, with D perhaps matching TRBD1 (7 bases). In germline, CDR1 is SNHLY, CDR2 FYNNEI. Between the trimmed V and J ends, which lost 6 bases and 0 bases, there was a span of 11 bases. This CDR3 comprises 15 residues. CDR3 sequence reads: CASRRDRSNTGELFF. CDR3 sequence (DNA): TGTGCCAGCAGGCGGGACAGATCGAACACCGGGGAGCTGTTTTTT.